This is a list of T cell receptor beta chains from one sample in a study of cytomegalovirus exposure and HLA in healthy donors. Profiling relied on immunoSEQ multiplex PCR, and the TCRdb table lists in-frame clones only, not all of them. The sample carries 95,000 to 130,000 clones, 55% to 75% recorded once. Sequencing used PBMCs. These receptors were taken from a woman aged 40 to 50 in good health and CMV-seropositive. Each CDR3 is given with its conserved first and last residue. D genes are given only for firm matches. Rows may omit the clone size; those that give it use once, few, many or a size class.

CDR3: CASSLVAGLSTEAFF
DNA: TGTGCCAGCAGTTTAGTGGCAGGGCTAAGCACTGAAGCTTTCTTT
J: TRBJ1-1
V: TRBV27
D: .
size: .

CDR3: CASSLGPPLSYNEQFF
DNA: TGTGCCAGCAGCTTGGGTCCACCACTCTCCTACAATGAGCAGTTCTTC
J: TRBJ2-1
V: TRBV5-6
D: .
size: few

CDR3: CSVGAGRSSYNEQFF
DNA: TGCAGCGTTGGGGCCGGGAGGTCATCCTACAATGAGCAGTTCTTC
J: TRBJ2-1
V: TRBV29-1
D: TRBD2
size: .

CDR3: CASSTGAGPNQPQHF
DNA: TGTGCCAGCAGCACGGGCGCGGGGCCCAATCAGCCCCAGCATTTT
J: TRBJ1-5
V: TRBV5-4
D: .
size: .

CDR3: CATSRGTGDSYEQYF
DNA: TGTGCCACCAGCAGAGGGACAGGGGACTCCTACGAGCAGTACTTC
J: TRBJ2-7
V: TRBV15
D: TRBD1
size: .

CDR3: CAWSRKWGDTEAFF
DNA: TGTGCCTGGAGTAGGAAGTGGGGGGACACTGAAGCTTTCTTT
J: TRBJ1-1
V: TRBV30
D: .
size: few

CDR3: CASSVQGGTGELFF
DNA: TGTGCCAGCAGTGTCCAGGGGGGAACCGGGGAGCTGTTTTTT
J: TRBJ2-2
V: TRBV2
D: .
size: .

CDR3: CASSLAELTYNEQFF
DNA: TGCGCCAGCAGCTTGGCCGAACTAACCTACAATGAGCAGTTCTTC
J: TRBJ2-1
V: TRBV5-1
D: .
size: .

CDR3: CASSVLAGEDNEQFF
DNA: TGTGCCAGCAGCGTGCTAGCGGGAGAGGACAATGAGCAGTTCTTC
J: TRBJ2-1
V: TRBV6-1
D: TRBD2
size: few

CDR3: CASSLGGLAEQYF
DNA: TGTGCCAGCAGCTTGGGAGGACTGGCCGAGCAGTACTTC
J: TRBJ2-7
V: TRBV5-6
D: .
size: .

CDR3: CASSLMGQGYQPQHF
DNA: TGTGCCAGCAGCTTGATGGGGCAGGGGTACCAGCCCCAGCATTTT
J: TRBJ1-5
V: TRBV7-2
D: .
size: .

CDR3: CASSDPGQGYEQYF
DNA: TGTGCCAGCAGTGACCCGGGACAGGGCTACGAGCAGTACTTC
J: TRBJ2-7
V: TRBV5-4
D: TRBD1
size: .

CDR3: CASSIGGKYNEQFF
DNA: TGTGCCAGTAGTATTGGGGGGAAATACAATGAGCAGTTCTTC
J: TRBJ2-1
V: TRBV19
D: .
size: few

CDR3: CASSPDTHYGYTF
DNA: TGTGCCAGCAGTCCGGACACACACTATGGCTACACCTTC
J: TRBJ1-2
V: TRBV7-9
D: .
size: few